The clone carrying this TCR beta chain was seen a single time. The antigen is not known. Among the donors, all were Caucasian adults who lived in Nashville, Tennessee. The data stem from a study of shared clonotypes between healthy human individuals. General study points: Sampling used blood alone; tissue repertoires probably differ.

Sequencing was performed with immunoSEQ multiplex PCR; in TCRdb, only in-frame clones are kept and a portion is missing. Of millions of clones detected, 95% appear once; the ten largest clones hold roughly 0.13%. The receptor comes from a man younger than 35 in good health. Specimen: naive CD4+ T cells sorted from blood. Subset here: CD45RA+ positively selected.

CDR3 sequence reads: CASSVGTGASYEQYF. CDR3 nucleotides: TGTGCCAGCAGCGTAGGTACCGGGGCCTCCTACGAGCAGTACTTC. The genes are TRBV7-2 and TRBJ2-7; either TRBD1 or TRBD2 may fit D (5 bases each). Trimming removed 5 bases from V and 0 bases from J, with 14 bases in between. The CDR3 length is 15 residues. Germline V gene data show CDR1 as SGHTA and CDR2 as FQGNSA.